The T cell receptor (beta chain) under discussion was sequenced for a study of T cells in Graves' hyperthyroidism and ophthalmopathy. Germline V gives CDR1 DFQATT, CDR2 SNEGSKA (reference sequence). V lost 6 bases and J lost 6, with 21 bases in between. The CDR3 contains 15 residues. Researchers barred patients who had uncontrolled infection, other autoimmune disease, pregnancy or lactation. It was RNA transcripts that yielded the amplified TCR beta CDR3 regions. The TCR CDR3 first-round RT-PCR relied on the HTBI primer set. TCRdb recomputed calls from the multiplex PCR reads with MiXCR, one row per CDR3 protein. The data contain about 360,000 distinct CDR3 sequences, approximately 14% of them seen just once; the ten biggest clones take up approximately 30%. This clonotype was seen a few times.

Sequencing used blood. This receptor was taken from a woman between 18 and 29 years old with Graves' hyperthyroidism that later progressed to Graves' ophthalmopathy. The chain is built from TRBV20-1 and TRBJ2-1; no definite D call. Here the CDR3 reads CSAYISRIGPNEQFF. CDR3 nucleotides: TGCAGTGCCTACATTTCCCGGATCGGGCCCAATGAGCAGTTCTTC.